Following are 22 T cell receptor beta chains from one sample sequenced in a study of graft-versus-host responses after intestinal transplantation. Profiled with immunoSEQ multiplex PCR; TCRdb holds only in-frame clones, not every one. This table holds about 40,000 clones, about 90% found once. Sequenced here: PBMCs, sampled around 320 days after intestinal transplant. The receptors come from a human patient who received an intestinal transplant, so some T cells may come from the graft donor.

The chain is built from TRBV7-3 and TRBJ2-1; no reliable D call. V was trimmed by 2 bases and J by 0 bases, leaving 11 bases between them. The CDR3 runs to 16 residues. Germline CDR1 reads SGHTA; CDR2 reads FQGTGA. The CDR3 here is CASSLRADNSYNEQFF. CDR3 nucleotide sequence: TGTGCCAGCAGCTTACGGGCGGATAACTCCTACAATGAGCAGTTCTTC.

This rearrangement joins TRBV6-1 to TRBJ2-2; no firm D call. CDR3 length: 13 residues. CDR1 and CDR2 from the germline V gene are MNHNS and SASEGT. V was trimmed by 5 bases and J by 6 bases, leaving 10 bases between them. The CDR3 region is CASSSQWSGELFF. Here the CDR3 DNA reads TGTGCCAGCAGTTCCCAGTGGTCCGGGGAGCTGTTTTTT.

The rearrangement joins TRBV4-1 to TRBJ2-1; TRBD2 matches 8 bases. J lost 8 bases, V lost 0 bases, and 9 bases had no gene match. Germline V lookup: CDR1 MGHRA, CDR2 YSYEKL. CDR3 length: 16 residues. DNA of the CDR3: TGCGCCAGCAGCCAAGAGACGGGAGGGCCCATATATGAGCAGTTCTTC. Protein sequence: CASSQETGGPIYEQFF.

CDR3 amino acids: CASSLGAGGPFYNEQFF. The CDR3 nucleotides are TGTGCCAGCAGCTTAGGAGCGGGAGGCCCCTTTTACAATGAGCAGTTCTTC. This chain connects TRBV7-9 to TRBJ2-1; the match to TRBD2 covers 9 bases. Germline trimming cut 1 base from V and 4 bases from J; bases unmatched to any gene: 8. Germline lookup yields CDR1 SEHNR and CDR2 FQNEAQ (reference sequence). This CDR3 region has 17 residues.

The sample holds one count of this clone. One end of the junction fails to match germline, which may point to a read error. This chain uses TRBV23-1 with TRBJ2-7; D is uncertain. TRBV23-1 is treated as an ORF (open reading frame) with a function not yet certain. This CDR3 has 16 residues. The DNA of the CDR3 is TGCGCCAGCGGTCACTCGGGCCTAGGTCGTCTCTACGAGCAGTACTTC. The encoded protein is CASGHSGLGRLYEQYF.

The chain has TRBV6-5 and TRBJ2-2; 10 positions agree with TRBD1. Trimming removed 6 bases from V and 1 base from J; junction bases left unmatched: 2. This CDR3 comprises 15 residues. Germline V gene data show CDR1 as MNHEY and CDR2 as SVGAGI. This chain's CDR3 is CASSRTGGNTGELFF. The CDR3 nucleotides read TGTGCCAGCAGCCGGACAGGGGGGAACACCGGGGAGCTGTTTTTT.

The rearrangement links TRBV4-2 to TRBJ1-5, with unresolved D. V dropped 0 bases and J dropped 2 bases, with 11 bases sitting between them. Germline V gene data show CDR1 as LGHNA and CDR2 as YNFKEQ. The CDR3 is 16 amino acids. The CDR3 DNA sequence: TGTGCCAGCAGCCAAGAAGCACCCGGGGGCAATCAGCCCCAGCATTTT. Protein: CASSQEAPGGNQPQHF.

This rearrangement joins TRBV2 to TRBJ2-7; TRBD1 matches 9 bases. The CDR3 runs to 13 residues. V dropped 1 base and J dropped 6; count of bases not matched to a gene: 1. The germline V gene has CDR1 SNHLY and CDR2 FYNNEI. This chain's CDR3 is CASSEEGQGEQYF. As DNA, the CDR3 is TGTGCCAGCAGTGAAGAGGGACAGGGCGAGCAGTACTTC. Based on the CDR3 plus reference TRBV2 and TRBJ2-7, the full variable domain is EPEVTQTPSHQVTQMGQEVILRCVPISNHLYFYWYRQILGQKVEFLVSFYNNEISEKSEIFDDQFSVERPDGSNFTLKIRSTKLEDSAMYFCASSEEGQGEQYFGPGTRLTVT.

The chain links TRBV6-5 to TRBJ1-2; 10 nucleotides agree with TRBD1. This CDR3 has 16 amino acids. V lost 3 bases, J lost 6 bases, and 10 bases stayed unmatched. CDR1 MNHEY and CDR2 SVGAGI come from the germline V gene. CDR3 residues: CASSYRTGQGRHGYTF. CDR3 coding DNA: TGTGCCAGCAGTTATCGTACGGGACAGGGGAGGCATGGCTACACCTTC.

The V gene is TRBV6-5, the J gene TRBJ2-7, with D possibly being TRBD1 (6 bases). This CDR3 has 14 amino acids. Trimming shortened V by 0 bases and J by 1 base, and 7 bases separated the two germline ends. Germline V gene data show CDR1 as MNHEY and CDR2 as SVGAGI. CDR3 amino acids: CASSYSQGSYEQYF. The CDR3 coding sequence is TGTGCCAGCAGTTACTCACAGGGATCCTACGAGCAGTACTTC.

The rearrangement links TRBV5-1 to TRBJ2-7; D may be TRBD1 (6 bases). CDR1 and CDR2 (germline): SGHRS, YFSETQ. V lost 2 bases and J 2 bases, leaving 14 bases between the germline ends. There are 15 residues in the CDR3. The DNA of the CDR3 is TGCGCCAGCAGCTTTAGTGCCGGACAGACCTACGAGCAGTACTTC. Its translation is CASSFSAGQTYEQYF.

The rearrangement links TRBV5-4 to TRBJ2-5; 12 nucleotides agree with TRBD2. CDR3 length: 16 residues. J lost 0 bases, V lost 4 bases, and 4 bases had no gene match. Germline V gene sequence: CDR1 SGHNT, CDR2 YYREEE (reference sequence). The CDR3 is CASSGLAGPYQETQYF. The CDR3 coding sequence is TGTGCCAGCAGCGGACTAGCGGGACCGTACCAAGAGACCCAGTACTTC.

This clone has a handful of counts. This rearrangement joins TRBV6-9 to TRBJ1-2; 11 bases are shared with TRBD1. Per germline, CDR1 MNHGY and CDR2 SVAAGI. Trimming removed 5 bases from V and 4 bases from J; junction bases left unmatched: 0. This CDR3 spans 13 amino acids. CDR3 sequence (DNA): TGTGCCAGCAGTGGGACAGGGGGCTATGGCTACACCTTC. This translates into CASSGTGGYGYTF.

The chain joins TRBV6-1 to TRBJ2-5; weak D call: TRBD2 (7 bases). The last part of the DNA fits TRBJ2-7 better; the J call may be wrong. The CDR3 is 14 residues long. Germline V gene lookup returns CDR1 MNHNS and CDR2 SASEGT. The CDR3 DNA follows: TGTGCCAGCAGTATCCGGGGGGCCTACTACGAGCAGTACTTC. Its protein product is CASSIRGAYYEQYF.

The table lists this clone with a count of one. The gene calls are TRBV4-1 and TRBJ2-2, with 7 bases that match TRBD1. This CDR3 is 17 amino acids long. The V gene end was trimmed by 1 base and the J gene end by 2 bases; junction bases not matched to a gene: 7. CDR1 and CDR2 from the germline V gene are MGHRA and YSYEKL. As DNA, the CDR3 is TGCGCCAGCAGCCAAGGCAGGGGACAGACAAACACCGGGGAGCTGTTTTTT. This gives the protein CASSQGRGQTNTGELFF.

The rearrangement joins TRBV19 to TRBJ2-1; D not resolved. Germline V lookup: CDR1 LNHDA, CDR2 SQIVND (reference sequence). Trimming shortened V by 7 bases and J by 2 bases, and 15 bases separated the two germline ends. CDR3 length: 15 amino acids. For the CDR3, the DNA is TGTGCCAGTACCGAGCATAGTCTCACCTACAATGAGCAGTTCTTC. As protein: CASTEHSLTYNEQFF.

CDR3 sequence reads: CAISEGAQNQPQHF. For the CDR3, the DNA is TGTGCCATCAGTGAAGGGGCTCAAAATCAGCCCCAGCATTTT. The chain employs TRBV10-3 and TRBJ1-5; TRBD1 might be the D (5 bases). Trimming removed 3 bases from V and 4 bases from J, with 10 bases in between. Germline V gene data show CDR1 as ENHRY and CDR2 as SYGVKD. The CDR3 contains 14 residues.

This chain uses TRBV29-1 with TRBJ1-5; a possible D gene is TRBD1 (5 bases). Trimming shortened V by 2 bases and J by 13 bases, and 12 bases separated the two germline ends. Germline V gene sequence: CDR1 SQVTM, CDR2 ANQGSEA. The CDR3 is 11 amino acids. The CDR3 sequence: CSVERGGRQHF. CDR3 in DNA: TGCAGCGTTGAAAGGGGCGGGCGGCAGCATTTT.

In its sample, this clone was seen once. This chain links TRBV6-5 with TRBJ2-1; TRBD2 agrees at 8 bases. Germline CDR1 is MNHEY and CDR2 is SVGAGI. The ends lost 6 bases at V and 6 bases at J; junction bases unmatched: 10. The CDR3 contains 15 residues. Here the CDR3 reads CASRYGTSRFNEQFF. Here the CDR3 DNA reads TGTGCCAGCAGATATGGGACTAGTCGGTTCAATGAGCAGTTCTTC.

This clone was counted once. The V gene is TRBV6-5, the J gene TRBJ2-2; D might be TRBD1 or TRBD2, each matching 6 bases. The CDR3 sequence is 15 residues long. Germline V gene data show CDR1 as MNHEY and CDR2 as SVGAGI. Deletions cut 4 bases from V and 7 bases from J, with 16 bases between. The CDR3 DNA is TGTGCCAGCAGTTCGGTGGGGGGCGGGATCGGGGAGCTGTTTTTT. The encoded protein is CASSSVGGGIGELFF.

V and J are TRBV6-5 and TRBJ1-2, with TRBD1 matching over 9 bases. Trimming took 2 bases from V and 13 from J; bases not matched to a gene: 8. The CDR3 loop spans 13 amino acids. Germline V gene lookup returns CDR1 MNHEY and CDR2 SVGAGI. CDR3 DNA: TGTGCCAGCAGTTACCGGGACAGGGACGGGTGCACCTTC. It specifies CASSYRDRDGCTF.

CDR3 in DNA: TGTGCCAGCTCACGAAAGGACACCTCTAACTATGGCTACACCTTC. Protein: CASSRKDTSNYGYTF. The chain has TRBV18 and TRBJ1-2; D may be TRBD1 (5 bases). The CDR3 sequence is 15 residues long. Germline loops: CDR1 KGHSH, CDR2 LQKENI. V lost 4 bases and J 0 bases, leaving 12 bases between the germline ends.